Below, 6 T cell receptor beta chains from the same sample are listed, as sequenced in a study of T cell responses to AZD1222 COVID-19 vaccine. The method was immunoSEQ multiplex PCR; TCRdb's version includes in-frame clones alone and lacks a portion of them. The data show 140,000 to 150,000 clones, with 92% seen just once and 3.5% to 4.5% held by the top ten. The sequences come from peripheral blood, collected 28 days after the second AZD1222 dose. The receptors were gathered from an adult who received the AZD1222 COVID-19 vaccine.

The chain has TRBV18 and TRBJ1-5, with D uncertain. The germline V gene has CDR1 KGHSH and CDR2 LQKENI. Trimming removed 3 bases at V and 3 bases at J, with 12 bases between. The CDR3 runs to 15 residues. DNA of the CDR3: TGTGCCAGCTCACCTAGGACGGCTACCAATCAGCCCCAGCATTTT. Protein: CASSPRTATNQPQHF.

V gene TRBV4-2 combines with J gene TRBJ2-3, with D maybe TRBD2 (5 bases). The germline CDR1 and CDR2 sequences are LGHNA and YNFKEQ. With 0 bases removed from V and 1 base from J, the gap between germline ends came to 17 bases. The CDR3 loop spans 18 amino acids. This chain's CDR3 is CASSQDSPAVRGTDTQYF. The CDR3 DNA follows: TGTGCCAGCAGCCAAGATAGCCCAGCGGTCCGGGGCACAGATACGCAGTATTTT.

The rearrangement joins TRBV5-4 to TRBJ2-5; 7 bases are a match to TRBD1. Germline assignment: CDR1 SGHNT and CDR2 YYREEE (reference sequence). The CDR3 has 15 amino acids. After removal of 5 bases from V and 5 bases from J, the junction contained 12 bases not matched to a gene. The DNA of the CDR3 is TGTGCCAGCAGTTCCGGACAGGTCACCAGGGAGACCCAGTACTTC. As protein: CASSSGQVTRETQYF.

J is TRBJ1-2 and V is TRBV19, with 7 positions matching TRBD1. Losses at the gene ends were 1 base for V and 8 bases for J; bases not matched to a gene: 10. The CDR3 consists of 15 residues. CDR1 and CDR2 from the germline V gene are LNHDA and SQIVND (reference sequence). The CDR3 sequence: CASSIGTGTEGGYTF. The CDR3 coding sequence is TGTGCCAGTAGTATAGGTACCGGGACAGAGGGCGGCTACACCTTC.

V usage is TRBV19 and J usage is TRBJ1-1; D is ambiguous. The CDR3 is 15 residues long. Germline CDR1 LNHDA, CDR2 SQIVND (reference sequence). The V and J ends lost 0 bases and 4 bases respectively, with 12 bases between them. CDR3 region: CASSIDQKVSTEAFF. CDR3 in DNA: TGTGCCAGTAGTATAGATCAAAAGGTTTCCACTGAAGCTTTCTTT.

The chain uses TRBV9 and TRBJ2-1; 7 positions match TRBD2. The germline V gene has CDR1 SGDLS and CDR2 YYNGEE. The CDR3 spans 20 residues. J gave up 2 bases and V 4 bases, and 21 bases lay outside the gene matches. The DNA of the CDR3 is TGTGCCAGCAGCTATTCCACCCGAAGCCCCCGGGGGGATACCTACAATGAGCAGTTCTTC. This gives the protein CASSYSTRSPRGDTYNEQFF.